These 12 T cell receptor beta chains originate from one sample sequenced in a study of OX40 agonist ivuxolimab in advanced cancers. Here immunoSEQ multiplex PCR was the method, and the copy in TCRdb shows in-frame clones only, minus some. The sample records 95,000 to 100,000 clones, about 92% being singletons. The source was CD4+ or CD8+ T cells sorted from blood, collected in a trial of the OX40 agonist ivuxolimab. The receptor source for this set is an adult with an advanced solid tumor such as melanoma, head and neck, liver or kidney cancer.

The V call is TRBV6-5, the J call TRBJ2-7, with TRBD2 matching 12 bases. There are 13 residues in the CDR3. In germline, CDR1 is MNHEY, CDR2 SVGAGI. The junction had 9 bases not matched to a gene; V was cut back by 6 bases and J by 12 bases. The CDR3 DNA reads as TGTGCCAGCAGGACTAGCGGGAGTGATAAAGCGTACTTC. Translation gives CASRTSGSDKAYF.

The chain couples TRBV5-8 to TRBJ1-2, with D uncertain. Germline CDR1 reads SGHTS; CDR2 reads YDEGEE. Trimming took 4 bases from V and 2 from J, leaving 12 bases between them. The CDR3 runs 14 residues. The DNA for the CDR3 is TGTGCCAGCAGCCTCTTGGGGTTGAACTATGGCTACACCTTC. Translation: CASSLLGLNYGYTF.

As DNA, the CDR3 is TGCAGCGTTGCGTTCCAGGAAAACATTCAGTACTTC. This codes for CSVAFQENIQYF. The chain carries TRBV29-1 and TRBJ2-4, with no clear D. The V end was cut by 4 bases, the J end by 5 bases, with 9 bases between. CDR1 is SQVTM and CDR2 is ANQGSEA in the germline V gene. The CDR3 is 12 residues long.

The chain recombines TRBV11-2 with TRBJ2-1, with 7 bases identical to TRBD2. Germline CDR1 is SGHAT and CDR2 is FQNNGV. CDR3 size: 15 residues. Unmatched junction bases numbered 12, after V lost 6 bases and J lost 7 bases. The CDR3 DNA reads as TGTGCCAGCAGATCCCTCGCGGGAGTGGGAAATGAGCAGTTCTTC. Its translation is CASRSLAGVGNEQFF.

The chain employs TRBV5-6 and TRBJ1-2; D ambiguous. The V gene lost 1 base and the J gene lost 8 bases, with 9 bases spanning the gap. Germline CDR1 and CDR2: SGHDT and YYEEEE. This CDR3 contains 12 residues. CDR3 coding DNA: TGTGCCAGCAGCTTGTATGGTTTCGGCTACACCTTC. Translated: CASSLYGFGYTF.

J is TRBJ2-1 and V is TRBV5-6; no clear D. Between the trimmed V and J ends, which lost 1 base and 4 bases, there was a span of 6 bases. The CDR3 is 13 amino acids. CDR1 is SGHDT, CDR2 YYEEEE, per germline. DNA of the CDR3: TGTGCCAGCAGCTTGATCACGTACAATGAGCAGTTCTTC. Protein product: CASSLITYNEQFF.

Regarding this clone: The same CDR3 arises from other DNA sequences in this sample as well. J is TRBJ2-7 and V is TRBV4-1; D is possibly TRBD1 (6 bases). Germline lookup yields CDR1 MGHRA and CDR2 YSYEKL. This CDR3 contains 16 residues. The V end lost 1 base, the J end lost 9 bases, and 22 bases lay between the germline ends. As DNA, the CDR3 is TGCGCCAGCAGCCAAGTCCCGAGGGGGTCAGATACCCGGCAGTACTTC. Its protein is CASSQVPRGSDTRQYF.

This rearrangement joins TRBV5-1 to TRBJ2-1; 10 positions match TRBD1. The ends lost 3 bases at V and 4 bases at J; junction bases unmatched: 7. There are 16 residues in the CDR3. Per the germline V gene, CDR1 is SGHRS and CDR2 is YFSETQ. The CDR3 protein is CASSWDRGVSYNEQFF. In DNA form, the CDR3 reads TGCGCCAGCAGCTGGGACAGGGGTGTATCTTACAATGAGCAGTTCTTC.

The J gene is TRBJ2-2, the V gene TRBV6-4; unclear D gene. V gave up 3 bases and J gave up 7 bases, with 9 bases separating them. This CDR3 spans 13 amino acids. Germline V gene lookup returns CDR1 MRHNA and CDR2 SNTAGT. Here the CDR3 reads CASSEVLGGELFF. CDR3 bases: TGTGCCAGCAGTGAAGTCCTAGGCGGGGAGCTGTTTTTT.

This rearrangement joins TRBV5-1 to TRBJ2-3; D gene ambiguous. V was shortened by 1 base and J by 2 bases, with 5 bases between the two germline ends. In germline, CDR1 is SGHRS, CDR2 YFSETQ. The length of the CDR3 is 13 residues. The CDR3 sequence is CASSLSFTDTQYF. CDR3 coding DNA: TGCGCCAGCAGCTTGTCTTTCACAGATACGCAGTATTTT. The variable domain in full, completed from reference TRBV5-1 and TRBJ2-3, reads KAGVTQTPRYLIKTRGQQVTLSCSPISGHRSVSWYQQTPGQGLQFLFEYFSETQRNKGNFPGRFSGRQFSNSRSEMNVSTLELGDSALYLCASSLSFTDTQYFGPGTRLTVL.

The chain links TRBV19 to TRBJ2-4; possibly TRBD2 for D (6 bases). Per the germline V gene, CDR1 is LNHDA and CDR2 is SQIVND (reference sequence). The CDR3 runs to 15 residues. V was trimmed by 4 bases and J by 0 bases, leaving 10 bases between them. CDR3 loop: CASSTAGLAKNIQYF. The CDR3 region has the DNA TGTGCCAGTAGTACGGCGGGGCTAGCCAAAAACATTCAGTACTTC.

This clone has only one observation. This chain joins TRBV4-1 and TRBJ2-5; 10 bases align to TRBD2. The CDR3 is 18 amino acids. Trimming took 0 bases from V and 0 from J; bases not matched to a gene: 7. CDR1 MGHRA and CDR2 YSYEKL come from the germline V gene. The CDR3 loop reads CASSQEGQTSGYQETQYF. In DNA, the CDR3 is TGCGCCAGCAGCCAAGAAGGTCAGACTAGCGGGTACCAAGAGACCCAGTACTTC.